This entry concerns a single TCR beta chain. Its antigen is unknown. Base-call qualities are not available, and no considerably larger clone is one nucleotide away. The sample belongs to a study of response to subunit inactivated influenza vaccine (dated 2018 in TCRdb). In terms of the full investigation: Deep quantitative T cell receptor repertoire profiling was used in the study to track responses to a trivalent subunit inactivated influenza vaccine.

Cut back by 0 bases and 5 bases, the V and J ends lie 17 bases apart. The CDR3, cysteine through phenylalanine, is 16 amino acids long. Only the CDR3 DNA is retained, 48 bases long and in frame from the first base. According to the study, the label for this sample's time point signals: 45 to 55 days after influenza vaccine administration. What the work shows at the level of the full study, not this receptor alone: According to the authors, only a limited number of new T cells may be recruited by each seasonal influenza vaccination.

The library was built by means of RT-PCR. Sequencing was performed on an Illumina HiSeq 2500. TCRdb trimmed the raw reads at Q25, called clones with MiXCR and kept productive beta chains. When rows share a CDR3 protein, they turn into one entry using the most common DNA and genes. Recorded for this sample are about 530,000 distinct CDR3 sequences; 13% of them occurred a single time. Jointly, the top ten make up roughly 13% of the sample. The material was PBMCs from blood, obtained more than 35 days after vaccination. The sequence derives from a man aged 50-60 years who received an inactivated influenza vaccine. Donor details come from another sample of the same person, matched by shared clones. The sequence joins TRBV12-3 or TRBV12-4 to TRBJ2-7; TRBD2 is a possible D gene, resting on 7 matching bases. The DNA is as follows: TGTGCCAGCAGTTTAGCGGGGGGGGCTCCTTGGGACGAGCAGTACTTC. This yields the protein CASSLAGGAPWDEQYF.